This T cell receptor beta chain was recorded in a study of blood T cell repertoires in COVID-19. Between the trimmed V and J ends, which lost 4 bases and 6 bases, there was a span of 12 bases. CDR3 length: 13 amino acids. Germline V gene lookup returns CDR1 GTSNPN and CDR2 SVGIG (reference sequence). The data were produced by immunoSEQ multiplex PCR, yet TCRdb's version contains in-frame clones alone and is incomplete. Counted here are about 390,000 clones, 87% occurring once; the ten biggest clones make up about a tenth. The V and J genes are TRBV30 and TRBJ2-2; D is possibly TRBD2 (6 bases). This clonotype was sampled from a woman aged 45-60 years who had recovered from COVID-19. Sequenced input: PBMCs or T cells enriched from blood (not recorded which). The CDR3 DNA reads TGTGCCTGGATGCGGGGATACGCCGGGGAGCTGTTTTTT. Translated, it gives CAWMRGYAGELFF.